The following is a TCR beta chain sequence with its context. Its target is unknown. CDR1 is SGHVS and CDR2 is FQNEAQ in the germline V gene. With 0 bases removed from V and 7 bases from J, the gap between germline ends came to 9 bases. This CDR3 is 13 amino acids long. Specified time point: persistent/refractory GD, antithyroid drugs over 5 years with positive TRAb. The TCR library was made from RNA extracted from PBMCs. This sample is drawn from a study of regulatory T cells in long-lasting Graves disease. Sequencing libraries for TCR beta were prepared with iRepertoire HTBI primers and Arm-PCR of CDR3 regions. Each CDR3 protein is one row after TCRdb ran MiXCR on the multiplex PCR reads. The profile covers about half a million distinct CDR3 sequences, with around a fifth appearing a single time and approximately 14% taken by the ten largest. Study-level points and caveats: There was favoring of TRBV28, TRBJ1-2 and TRBJ2-5 in persistent disease.

Sample: peripheral blood mononuclear cells (PBMCs), taken when the disease was refractory, from a patient treated with antithyroid drugs. V usage is TRBV7-8 and J usage is TRBJ1-1, with D perhaps matching TRBD1 (6 bases). The receptor was isolated from a female donor with Graves disease. The CDR3: CASSLALGGEAFF. CDR3 nucleotide sequence: TGTGCCAGCAGCTTAGCCCTAGGGGGTGAAGCTTTCTTT.